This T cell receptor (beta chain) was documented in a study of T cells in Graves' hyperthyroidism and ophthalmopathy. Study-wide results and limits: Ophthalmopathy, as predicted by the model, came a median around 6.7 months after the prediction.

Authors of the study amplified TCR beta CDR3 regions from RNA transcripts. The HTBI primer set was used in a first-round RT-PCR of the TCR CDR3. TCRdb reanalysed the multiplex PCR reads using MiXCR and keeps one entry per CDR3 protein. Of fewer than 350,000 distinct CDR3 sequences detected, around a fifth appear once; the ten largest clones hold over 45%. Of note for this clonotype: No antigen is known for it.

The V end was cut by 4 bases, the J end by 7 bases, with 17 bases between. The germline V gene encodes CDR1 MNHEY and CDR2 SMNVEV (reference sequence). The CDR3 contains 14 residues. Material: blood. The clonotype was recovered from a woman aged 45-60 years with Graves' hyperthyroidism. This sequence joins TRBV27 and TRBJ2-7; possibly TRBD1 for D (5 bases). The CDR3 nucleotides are TGTGCCAGCAGTTCCACACAGGATCTGAGGGAGCAGTACTTC. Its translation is CASSSTQDLREQYF.